This T cell receptor (beta chain) derives from a study of CD8 T cells in ankylosing spondylitis. Using its own MiXCR run on the 5' RACE reads, TCRdb lists one record per CDR3 protein. In the table there are hundreds of thousands of distinct CDR3 sequences, 7.5% to 9.5% of which are singletons. About this clonotype itself: Its antigen is not known. Its ends do not fully match the called genes, so a read error is possible.

Study results and limitations: Among TCR beta sequences, a motif of roughly 8 highly homologous variants appeared characteristic of ankylosing spondylitis blood. In the blood and synovial fluid of reactive arthritis, some motif variants had been previously reported.

The material sequenced was blood, either unsorted or a sorted T cell fraction (not recorded which). This clonotype was sampled from a female donor with ankylosing spondylitis or in good health (not recorded which).

The CDR3 DNA reads as TGCGCCAGCAGCCCCAAGGACAGGGGAGGTAGGGGCGGTCTTGACTCTGGGGCCAACGTCCTGACCTTC. It is translated as CASSPKDRGGRGGLDSGANVLTF. The chain recombines TRBV5-1 with TRBJ2-6; 9 positions match TRBD1. Germline V lookup: CDR1 SGHRS, CDR2 YFSETQ. The CDR3 sequence is 23 residues long.